This TCR beta chain was recorded in a study of cytomegalovirus exposure and HLA in healthy donors. Germline lookup yields CDR1 SNHLY and CDR2 FYNNEI. The length of the CDR3 is 13 residues. The germline V and J ends were trimmed by 6 bases and 2 bases, with 9 bases remaining between them. The PCR made use of 60 Vbeta and 13 Jbeta primers. Original processing methods: Approximately 83 million unique TCR beta chains, some 9.9 million shared, were counted in a later analysis. The table came from immunoSEQ multiplex PCR; TCRdb's copy has only in-frame clones and leaves some out. V, J and clone size are taken as reported in that table, and D and trimming were inferred from the DNA itself. The sample contains about 160,000 clones, more than 60% of which appear only once. The table lists this clone with a few counts.

The V call is TRBV2, the J call TRBJ2-3; D is perhaps TRBD1 (6 bases). The material sequenced was PBMCs. The TCR was taken from a woman between 25 and 40 years old in good health and CMV-seronegative. As DNA, the CDR3 is TGTGCCAGCAGCGGACAGTCCACAGATACGCAGTATTTT. It yields the protein CASSGQSTDTQYF.